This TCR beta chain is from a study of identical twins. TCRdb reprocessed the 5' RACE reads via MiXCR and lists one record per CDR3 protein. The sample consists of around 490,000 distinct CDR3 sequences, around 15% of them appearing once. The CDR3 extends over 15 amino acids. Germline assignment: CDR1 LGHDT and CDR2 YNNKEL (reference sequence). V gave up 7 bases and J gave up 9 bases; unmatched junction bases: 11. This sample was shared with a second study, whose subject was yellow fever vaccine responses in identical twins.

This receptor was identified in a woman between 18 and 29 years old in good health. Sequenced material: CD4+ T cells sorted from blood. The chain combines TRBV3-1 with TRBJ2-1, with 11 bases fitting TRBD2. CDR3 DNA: TGTGCCAGCACCATTACTAGCGGGAGTAGTGGTGAGCAGTTCTTC. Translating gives CASTITSGSSGEQFF.